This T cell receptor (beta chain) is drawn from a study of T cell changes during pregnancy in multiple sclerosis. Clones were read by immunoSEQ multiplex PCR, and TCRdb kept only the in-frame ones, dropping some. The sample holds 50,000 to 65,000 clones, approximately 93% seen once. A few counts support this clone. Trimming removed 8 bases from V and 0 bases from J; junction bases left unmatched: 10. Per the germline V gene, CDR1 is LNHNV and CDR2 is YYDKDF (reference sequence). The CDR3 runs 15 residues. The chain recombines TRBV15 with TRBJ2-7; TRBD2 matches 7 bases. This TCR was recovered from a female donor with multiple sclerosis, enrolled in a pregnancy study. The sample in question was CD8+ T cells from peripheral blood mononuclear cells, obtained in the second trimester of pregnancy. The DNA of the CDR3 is TGTGCCACCCGAACTCTAGCGGACACCTCCTACGAGCAGTACTTC. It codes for CATRTLADTSYEQYF.